A selection of T cell receptor beta chains follows, all from one sample in a study of T cells after yellow fever vaccination. TCRdb redid the calling of the 5' RACE reads with MiXCR, one entry per CDR3 protein. The sample includes roughly 250,000 distinct CDR3 sequences, under 15% of them seen just once. The specimen comprised CD4+ T cells sorted from PBMCs, sampled 45 days after the yellow fever booster vaccination. Receptors originate from a man aged 25-45 years who received the YFV17D yellow fever vaccine. Both conserved end residues are part of each CDR3. D genes are given only for firm matches. Size is omitted from some rows. Given values are once, few, many or a class for expanded clones.

>NA|TRBV7-2|TRBJ1-5|NA
CASSDYSSSNQPQHF
TGTGCCAGCAGCGACTACAGCAGTAGCAATCAGCCCCAGCATTTT
>NA|TRBV5-1|TRBJ2-7|few
CASSLTASPQMAYEQYF
TGCGCCAGCAGCTTAACAGCCAGCCCGCAGATGGCCTACGAGCAGTACTTC
>TRBD2|TRBV5-6|TRBJ2-5|NA
CASSDTGLAETQYF
TGTGCCAGCAGCGATACGGGACTAGCAGAGACCCAGTACTTC
>NA|TRBV29-1|TRBJ2-7|NA
CSVDVSSDEQYF
TGCAGCGTTGATGTTAGTAGCGACGAGCAGTACTTC
>TRBD2|TRBV5-6|TRBJ2-5|few
CASSLLAAQYQETQYF
TGTGCCAGCAGCTTACTAGCGGCCCAGTACCAAGAGACCCAGTACTTC
>TRBD1|TRBV5-1|TRBJ2-2|few
CASSRDRSAGELFF
TGCGCCAGCAGCCGGGACAGGTCCGCCGGGGAGCTGTTTTTT
>TRBD2|TRBV4-3|TRBJ2-7|few
CASSQDSSGSGQYF
TGCGCCAGCAGCCAAGATTCTAGCGGGAGCGGGCAGTACTTC
>TRBD2|TRBV19|TRBJ2-1|NA
CASSDYGTSGGTSYNEQFF
TGTGCCAGTAGTGATTATGGGACTAGCGGGGGTACCTCCTACAATGAGCAGTTCTTC
>NA|TRBV7-9|TRBJ2-3|few
CASSLVRGADTQYF
TGTGCCAGCAGCCTGGTCAGGGGGGCAGATACGCAGTATTTT
>NA|TRBV7-2|TRBJ2-1|few
CASSAASYNEQFF
TGTGCCAGCAGTGCGGCCTCCTACAATGAGCAGTTCTTC
>NA|TRBV18|TRBJ1-1|few
CASSQTGLTEAFF
TGTGCCAGCTCTCAAACAGGGCTAACTGAAGCTTTCTTT
>TRBD2|TRBV6-1|TRBJ2-7|few
CASRVTSGRYEQYF
TGTGCCAGCAGGGTAACTAGCGGAAGATACGAGCAGTACTTC
>TRBD2|TRBV20-1|TRBJ2-1|NA
CSARQARLAQYNEQFF
TGCAGTGCTAGACAGGCTAGACTAGCCCAGTACAATGAGCAGTTCTTC
>NA|TRBV20-1|TRBJ2-1|NA
CSARDRTRRQFF
TGCAGTGCTAGAGACCGGACTCGGCGGCAGTTCTTC
>TRBD2|TRBV20-1|TRBJ2-1|NA
CSARPGGTSGDNEQFF
TGCAGTGCCCGGCCCGGGGGGACTAGCGGTGACAATGAGCAGTTCTTC
>NA|TRBV6-1|TRBJ1-1|NA
CATMDPENTEAFF
TGTGCCACCATGGACCCAGAGAACACTGAAGCTTTCTTT
>TRBD2|TRBV7-2|TRBJ2-7|NA
CASRITSGGSYEQYF
TGTGCCAGCAGGATAACTAGCGGAGGGTCCTACGAGCAGTACTTC
>NA|TRBV7-8|TRBJ1-2|many
CASSPGQFYGYTF
TGTGCCAGCAGCCCAGGACAGTTCTATGGCTACACCTTC
>TRBD2|TRBV7-2|TRBJ2-7|few
CASSLARPLIGGRYEQYF
TGTGCCAGCAGCTTAGCGCGGCCACTTATTGGCGGGAGGTACGAGCAGTACTTC
>TRBD1|TRBV19|TRBJ2-5|few
CASSEDRGQTQYF
TGTGCCAGTAGCGAGGACAGGGGTCAGACCCAGTACTTC
>TRBD2|TRBV10-3|TRBJ2-2|few
CAISGLAGATGELFF
TGTGCCATCAGTGGACTAGCGGGAGCCACCGGGGAGCTGTTTTTT
>TRBD2|TRBV15|TRBJ2-5|few
CATSRMGAGGETQYF
TGTGCCACCAGCAGGATGGGAGCGGGAGGAGAGACCCAGTACTTC
>NA|TRBV6-5|TRBJ1-1|NA
CASSYSGRGTEAFF
TGTGCCAGCAGTTACAGTGGCCGGGGGACTGAAGCTTTCTTT
>NA|TRBV2|TRBJ2-5|NA
CASKSSPGQETQYF
TGTGCCAGCAAGTCTTCCCCTGGGCAAGAGACCCAGTACTTC
>TRBD2|TRBV3-1|TRBJ2-7|many
CASSRGLATYF
TGTGCCAGCAGCCGGGGACTAGCCACGTACTTC
>NA|TRBV3-1|TRBJ2-1|few
CASSSRLSSYNEQFF
TGTGCCAGCAGCTCTCGGCTAAGCTCCTACAATGAGCAGTTCTTC
>NA|TRBV6-2/TRBV6-3|TRBJ2-7|NA
CASRPNYGRGSYEQYF
TGTGCCAGCAGACCCAACTATGGCAGGGGCTCCTACGAGCAGTACTTC
>NA|TRBV18|TRBJ2-7|few
CASSPPGRGGYEQYF
TGTGCCAGCTCACCCCCGGGGCGGGGTGGCTACGAGCAGTACTTC
>TRBD2|TRBV20-1|TRBJ2-3|few
CSADSGTSGRTDTQYF
TGCAGTGCTGATAGTGGTACTAGCGGACGCACAGATACGCAGTATTTT
>TRBD1|TRBV24-1|TRBJ2-7|NA
CATSAGQASSYEQYF
TGTGCCACCAGTGCGGGACAGGCGAGCTCCTACGAGCAGTACTTC
>TRBD2|TRBV7-2|TRBJ2-7|NA
CASSILGGGSYEQYF
TGTGCCAGCAGCATCCTCGGGGGAGGGTCCTACGAGCAGTACTTC
>NA|TRBV6-2/TRBV6-3|TRBJ2-7|NA
CASSGYVETYEQYF
TGTGCCAGCAGCGGGTACGTTGAAACCTACGAGCAGTACTTC
>NA|TRBV6-2/TRBV6-3|TRBJ2-2|once
CASRPTKHTGELFF
TGTGCCAGCAGACCCACAAAACACACCGGGGAGCTGTTTTTT
>TRBD2|TRBV27|TRBJ2-5|NA
CASSRRVLAGGMETQYF
TGTGCCAGCAGTCGACGGGTGCTGGCGGGAGGGATGGAGACCCAGTACTTC
>NA|TRBV20-1|TRBJ2-1|many
CSAGVEQFF
TGCAGCGCTGGGGTTGAGCAGTTCTTC
>TRBD1|TRBV5-1|TRBJ1-2|few
CASSFSGTGNYGYTF
TGCGCCAGCAGCTTCTCAGGGACAGGGAACTATGGCTACACCTTC
>TRBD1|TRBV7-2|TRBJ2-1|few
CASRLTGLEQFF
TGTGCCAGCAGGCTGACAGGGCTTGAGCAGTTCTTC
>TRBD2|TRBV20-1|TRBJ2-7|few
CSGELAGAYEQYF
TGCAGTGGGGAGCTAGCGGGGGCCTACGAGCAGTACTTC
>TRBD2|TRBV5-1|TRBJ2-5|NA
CASSSSGSIQETQYF
TGCGCCAGCAGCTCTAGCGGGAGTATCCAAGAGACCCAGTACTTC
>TRBD2|TRBV12-3/TRBV12-4|TRBJ2-1|NA
CASSFLSGRNNEQFF
TGTGCCAGCAGTTTCTTGAGCGGGAGGAACAATGAGCAGTTCTTC
>TRBD1|TRBV7-2|TRBJ2-2|NA
CASSWTGQNTGELFF
TGTGCCAGCAGCTGGACAGGTCAGAACACCGGGGAGCTGTTTTTT
>TRBD1|TRBV7-9|TRBJ2-4|few
CASSLMTGLKNIQYF
TGTGCCAGCAGCTTAATGACAGGGCTGAAAAACATTCAGTACTTC
>NA|TRBV20-1|TRBJ2-5|NA
CSARVRLEPQETQYF
TGCAGTGCTAGAGTGAGGCTAGAACCCCAAGAGACCCAGTACTTC
>TRBD2|TRBV12-3/TRBV12-4|TRBJ2-1|many
CASSLAGSYNEQFF
TGTGCCAGCAGCCTAGCGGGGTCCTACAATGAGCAGTTCTTC